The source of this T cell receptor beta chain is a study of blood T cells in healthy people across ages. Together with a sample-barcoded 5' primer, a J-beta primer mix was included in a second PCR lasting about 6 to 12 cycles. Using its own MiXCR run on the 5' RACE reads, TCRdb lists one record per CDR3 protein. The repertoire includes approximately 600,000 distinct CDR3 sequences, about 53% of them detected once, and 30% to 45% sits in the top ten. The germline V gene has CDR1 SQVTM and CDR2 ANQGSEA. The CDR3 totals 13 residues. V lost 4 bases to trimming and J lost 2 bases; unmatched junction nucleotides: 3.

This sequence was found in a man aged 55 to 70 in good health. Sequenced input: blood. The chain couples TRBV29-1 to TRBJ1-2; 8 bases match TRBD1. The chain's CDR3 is CSVARQGNYGYTF. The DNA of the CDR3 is TGCAGCGTTGCCCGACAGGGGAACTATGGCTACACCTTC.